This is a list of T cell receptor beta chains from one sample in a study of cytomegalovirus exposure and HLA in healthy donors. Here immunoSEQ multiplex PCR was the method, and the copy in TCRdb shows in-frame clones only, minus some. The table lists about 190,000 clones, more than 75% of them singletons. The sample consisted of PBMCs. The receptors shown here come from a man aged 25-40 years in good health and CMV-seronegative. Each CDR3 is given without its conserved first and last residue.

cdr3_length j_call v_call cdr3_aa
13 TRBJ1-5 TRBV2 ASRDMGVRVQPQH
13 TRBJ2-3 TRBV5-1 ASLPGTTSTDTQY
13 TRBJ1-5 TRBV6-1 ASSEANLGTGPQH
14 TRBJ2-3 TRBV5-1 ASSFRDYISTDTQY
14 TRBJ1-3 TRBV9 ASSPQRDSSGNTIY
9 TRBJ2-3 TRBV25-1 ASSAGDTQY
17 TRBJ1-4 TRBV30 AWSVRLGRATRTNEKLF
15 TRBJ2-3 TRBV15 ATSSEWLAGLRDTQY
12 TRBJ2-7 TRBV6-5 ASSYSTVDYEQY
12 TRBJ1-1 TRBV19 ASRTGTLFAEAF
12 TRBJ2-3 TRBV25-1 ASSEGQGLDTQY
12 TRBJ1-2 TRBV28 ASSLWGGDYGYT
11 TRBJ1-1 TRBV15 ATSRAGHPEAF
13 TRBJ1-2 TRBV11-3 ASSLEFDRNYGYT
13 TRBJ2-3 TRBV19 ASSIYSPSTDTQY
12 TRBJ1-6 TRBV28 ASSLGQGNSPLH
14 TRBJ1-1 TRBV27 ASIAGRGLTNTEAF
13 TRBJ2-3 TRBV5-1 ASSERTSGGSTQY
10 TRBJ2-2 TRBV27 ASWRDSGELF
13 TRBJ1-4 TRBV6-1 ATGDRGLPEEKLF
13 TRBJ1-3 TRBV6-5 ASSTPGTGRNTIY
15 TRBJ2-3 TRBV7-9 ASSPGTSGDRSDTQY
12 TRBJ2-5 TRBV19 ASRGQASQETQY
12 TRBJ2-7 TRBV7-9 ASSLGGLGDEQY
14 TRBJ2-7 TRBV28 ASSLPPPWREYEQY
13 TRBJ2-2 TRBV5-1 ASSLMTDTTGELF
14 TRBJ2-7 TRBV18 ASSREGGSSSYEQY
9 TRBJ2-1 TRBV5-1 ATLLGGEEF
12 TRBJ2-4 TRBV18 ASSPPTSLYIQY
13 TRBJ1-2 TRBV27 ASSSTGSASYGYT
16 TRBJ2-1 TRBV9 ASSTYAPRGAIHNEQF
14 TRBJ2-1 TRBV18 ASSPNSGGMGGEQF
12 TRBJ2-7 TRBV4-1 ASSLGTGSYEQY
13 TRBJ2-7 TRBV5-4 ASSLGGQFLAEQY
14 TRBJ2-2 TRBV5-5 ASSLAVGLNTGELF
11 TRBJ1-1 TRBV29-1 SLGEGANTEAF
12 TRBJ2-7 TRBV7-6 ASSLALRGGEQY
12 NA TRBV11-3 ASSLQGLRDEQY
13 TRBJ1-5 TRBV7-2 ASSRTPGSNQPQH
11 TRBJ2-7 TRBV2 ASSRAVQAEQY
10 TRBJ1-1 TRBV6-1 ASREGNTEAF
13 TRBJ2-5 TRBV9 ASTASGLAEETQY
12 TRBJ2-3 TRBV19 ASSNGQSTDTQY
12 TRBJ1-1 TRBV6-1 ASNQGGANTEAF
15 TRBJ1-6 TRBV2 ASRIAFRGSGNSPLH
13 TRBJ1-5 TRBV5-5 ASSLGQYSNQPQH
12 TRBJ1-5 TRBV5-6 ASSYGTGPQPQH
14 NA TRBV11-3 ASSLAVGAGAGEQY
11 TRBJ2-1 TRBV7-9 ASSFVFYNEQF
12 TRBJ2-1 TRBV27 ASSSGRLLDEQF